This TCR beta chain comes out of a study of blood T cell repertoires in COVID-19. Cohorts were based on clinical histories the participants reported. Per the authors' pipeline: Using reference gene primer amplification, nucleated cell counts were estimated. Clones were read by immunoSEQ multiplex PCR, and TCRdb kept only the in-frame ones, dropping some. The D gene and trimming were derived from the DNA, and the V and J assignments and clone size from that table. Of 150,000 or so clones listed, just over 85% are singletons. Germline V gene sequence: CDR1 MNHEY, CDR2 SMNVEV (reference sequence). After removal of 6 bases from V and 6 bases from J, the junction contained 2 bases not matched to a gene. The CDR3 consists of 12 residues.

The V and J genes are TRBV27 and TRBJ2-7, with TRBD1 matching over 10 bases. The clonotype comes from a man over 45 who had recovered from COVID-19. Sequencing used PBMCs or T cells enriched from blood (not recorded which). The CDR3 DNA sequence: TGTGCCAGCAGAGGACAGGGGGGCGAGCAGTACTTC. Amino acids: CASRGQGGEQYF.